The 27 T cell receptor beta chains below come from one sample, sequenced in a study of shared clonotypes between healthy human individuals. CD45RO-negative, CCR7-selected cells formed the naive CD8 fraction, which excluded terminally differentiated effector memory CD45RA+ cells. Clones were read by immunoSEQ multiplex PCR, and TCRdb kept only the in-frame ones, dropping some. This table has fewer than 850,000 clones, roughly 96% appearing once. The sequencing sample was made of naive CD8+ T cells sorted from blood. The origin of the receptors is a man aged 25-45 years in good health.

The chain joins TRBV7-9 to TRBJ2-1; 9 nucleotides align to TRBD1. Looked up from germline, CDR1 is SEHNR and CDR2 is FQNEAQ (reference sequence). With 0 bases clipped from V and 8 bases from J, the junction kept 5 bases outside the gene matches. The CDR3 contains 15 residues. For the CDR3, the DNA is TGTGCCAGCAGCTTAGCGGGGGGACAGGGCGATGAGCAGTTCTTC. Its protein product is CASSLAGGQGDEQFF.

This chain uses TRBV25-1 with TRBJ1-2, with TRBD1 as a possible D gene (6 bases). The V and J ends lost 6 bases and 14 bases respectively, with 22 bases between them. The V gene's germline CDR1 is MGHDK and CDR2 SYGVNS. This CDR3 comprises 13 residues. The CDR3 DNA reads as TGTGCCAGCAGCGCTCCCTCGGGGCAGGGGAAGACCTTC. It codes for CASSAPSGQGKTF.

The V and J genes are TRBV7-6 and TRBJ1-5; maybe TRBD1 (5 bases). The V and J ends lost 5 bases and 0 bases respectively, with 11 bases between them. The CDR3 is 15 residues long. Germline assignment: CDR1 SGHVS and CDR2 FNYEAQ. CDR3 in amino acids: CASSLTGISNQPQHF. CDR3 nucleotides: TGTGCCAGCAGCCTTACAGGAATTAGCAATCAGCCCCAGCATTTT.

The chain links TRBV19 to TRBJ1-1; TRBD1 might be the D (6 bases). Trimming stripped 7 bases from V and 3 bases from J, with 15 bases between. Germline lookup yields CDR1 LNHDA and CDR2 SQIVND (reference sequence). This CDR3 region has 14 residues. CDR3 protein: CASTQGPEDTEAFF. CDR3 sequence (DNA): TGTGCCAGTACCCAGGGGCCTGAGGACACTGAAGCTTTCTTT.

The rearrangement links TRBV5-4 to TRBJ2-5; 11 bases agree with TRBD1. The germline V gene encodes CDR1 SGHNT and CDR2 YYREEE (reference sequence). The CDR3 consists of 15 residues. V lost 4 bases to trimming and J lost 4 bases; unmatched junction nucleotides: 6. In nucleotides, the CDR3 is TGTGCCAGCAGCGGGGGACAGGGGGTCGTAGAGACCCAGTACTTC. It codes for CASSGGQGVVETQYF. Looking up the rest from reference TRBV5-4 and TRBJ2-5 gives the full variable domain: ETGVTQSPTHLIKTRGQQVTLRCSSQSGHNTVSWYQQALGQGPQFIFQYYREEENGRGNFPPRFSGLQFPNYSSELNVNALELDDSALYLCASSGGQGVVETQYFGPGTRLLVL.

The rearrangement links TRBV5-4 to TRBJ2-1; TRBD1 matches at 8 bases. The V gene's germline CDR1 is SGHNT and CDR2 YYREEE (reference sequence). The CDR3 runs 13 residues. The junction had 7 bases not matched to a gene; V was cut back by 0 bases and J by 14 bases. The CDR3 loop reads CASSLAMDRVEFF. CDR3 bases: TGTGCCAGCAGCTTGGCGATGGACAGGGTAGAGTTCTTC.

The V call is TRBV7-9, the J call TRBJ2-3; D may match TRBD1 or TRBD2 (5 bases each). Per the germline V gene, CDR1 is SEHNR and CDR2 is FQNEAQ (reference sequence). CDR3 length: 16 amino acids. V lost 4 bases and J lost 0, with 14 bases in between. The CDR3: CASSSGTTLSTDTQYF. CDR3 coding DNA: TGTGCCAGCAGCTCAGGGACGACCCTAAGCACAGATACGCAGTATTTT.

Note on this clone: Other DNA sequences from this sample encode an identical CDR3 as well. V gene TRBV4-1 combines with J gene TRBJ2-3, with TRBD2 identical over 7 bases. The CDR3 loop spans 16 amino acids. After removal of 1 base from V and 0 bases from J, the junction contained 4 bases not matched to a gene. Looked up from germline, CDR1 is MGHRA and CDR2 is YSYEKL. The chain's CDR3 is CASSQGLAESTDTQYF. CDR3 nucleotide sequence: TGCGCCAGCAGCCAAGGCCTAGCGGAGAGCACAGATACGCAGTATTTT.

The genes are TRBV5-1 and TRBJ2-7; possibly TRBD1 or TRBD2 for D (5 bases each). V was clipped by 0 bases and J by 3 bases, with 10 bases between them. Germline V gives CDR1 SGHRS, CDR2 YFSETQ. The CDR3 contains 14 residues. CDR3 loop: CASSLDTGRYEQYF. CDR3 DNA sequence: TGCGCCAGCAGCTTGGATACGGGACGCTACGAGCAGTACTTC. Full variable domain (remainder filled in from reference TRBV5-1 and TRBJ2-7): KAGVTQTPRYLIKTRGQQVTLSCSPISGHRSVSWYQQTPGQGLQFLFEYFSETQRNKGNFPGRFSGRQFSNSRSEMNVSTLELGDSALYLCASSLDTGRYEQYFGPGTRLTVT.

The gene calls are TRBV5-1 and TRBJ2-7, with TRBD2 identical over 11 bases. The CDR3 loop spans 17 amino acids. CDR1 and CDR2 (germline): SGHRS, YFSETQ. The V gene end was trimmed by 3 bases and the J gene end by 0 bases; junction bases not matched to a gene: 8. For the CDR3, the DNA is TGCGCCAGCAGCTCCGGGACTAGCGGTTCCCTCTCCTACGAGCAGTACTTC. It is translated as CASSSGTSGSLSYEQYF. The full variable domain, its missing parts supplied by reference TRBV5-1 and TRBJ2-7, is KAGVTQTPRYLIKTRGQQVTLSCSPISGHRSVSWYQQTPGQGLQFLFEYFSETQRNKGNFPGRFSGRQFSNSRSEMNVSTLELGDSALYLCASSSGTSGSLSYEQYFGPGTRLTVT.

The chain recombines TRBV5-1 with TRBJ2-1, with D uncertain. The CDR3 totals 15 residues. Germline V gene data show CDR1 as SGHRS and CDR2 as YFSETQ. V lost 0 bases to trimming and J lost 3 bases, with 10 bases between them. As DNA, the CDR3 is TGCGCCAGCAGCTTGGATGTAGTCGGCTACAATGAGCAGTTCTTC. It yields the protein CASSLDVVGYNEQFF. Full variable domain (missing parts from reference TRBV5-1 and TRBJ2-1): KAGVTQTPRYLIKTRGQQVTLSCSPISGHRSVSWYQQTPGQGLQFLFEYFSETQRNKGNFPGRFSGRQFSNSRSEMNVSTLELGDSALYLCASSLDVVGYNEQFFGPGTRLTVL.

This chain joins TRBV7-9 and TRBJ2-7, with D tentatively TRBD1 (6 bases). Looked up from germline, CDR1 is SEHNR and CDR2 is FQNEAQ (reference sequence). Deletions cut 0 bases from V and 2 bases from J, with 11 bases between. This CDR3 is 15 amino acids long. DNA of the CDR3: TGTGCCAGCAGCTTAGCGGGGGACAATACCTACGAGCAGTACTTC. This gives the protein CASSLAGDNTYEQYF.

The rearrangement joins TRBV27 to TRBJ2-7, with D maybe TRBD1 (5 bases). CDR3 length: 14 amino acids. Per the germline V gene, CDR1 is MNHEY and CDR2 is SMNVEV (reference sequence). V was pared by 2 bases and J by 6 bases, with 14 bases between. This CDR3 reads CASSLALPGSEQYF. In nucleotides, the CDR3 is TGTGCCAGCAGTTTAGCCCTCCCAGGGTCCGAGCAGTACTTC.

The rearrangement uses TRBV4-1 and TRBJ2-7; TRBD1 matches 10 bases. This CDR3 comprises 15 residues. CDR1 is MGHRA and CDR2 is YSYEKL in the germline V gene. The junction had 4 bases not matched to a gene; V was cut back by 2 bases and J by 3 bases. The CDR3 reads CASSQWGTGDYEQYF. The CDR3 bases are TGCGCCAGCAGCCAATGGGGGACAGGGGACTACGAGCAGTACTTC.

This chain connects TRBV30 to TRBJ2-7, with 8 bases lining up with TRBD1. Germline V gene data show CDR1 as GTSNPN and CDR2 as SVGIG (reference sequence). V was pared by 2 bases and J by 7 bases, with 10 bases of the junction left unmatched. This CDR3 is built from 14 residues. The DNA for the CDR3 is TGTGCCTGGAGTCCAGATCCGGGGACAGGTGAGCAGTACTTC. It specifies CAWSPDPGTGEQYF.

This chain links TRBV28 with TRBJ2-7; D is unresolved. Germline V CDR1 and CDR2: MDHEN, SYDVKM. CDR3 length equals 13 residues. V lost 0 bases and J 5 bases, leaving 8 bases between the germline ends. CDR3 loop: CASSLWGFDEQYF. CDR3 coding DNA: TGTGCCAGCAGTTTATGGGGTTTTGACGAGCAGTACTTC.

CDR3 sequence reads: CASSPPRGDYEQYF. The CDR3 region has the DNA TGTGCCAGCTCACCACCCAGGGGAGACTACGAGCAGTACTTC. V usage is TRBV18 and J usage is TRBJ2-7; a weak D match, TRBD1 (6 bases). The CDR3 sequence is 14 residues long. The ends were cut back, 0 bases at V and 3 bases at J, with 9 bases in the middle. Germline V CDR1 and CDR2: KGHSH, LQKENI.

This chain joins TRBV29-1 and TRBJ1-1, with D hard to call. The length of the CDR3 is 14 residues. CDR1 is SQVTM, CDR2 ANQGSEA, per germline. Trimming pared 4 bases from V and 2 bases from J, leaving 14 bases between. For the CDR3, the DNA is TGCAGCGTTGGCGTTGGAGGGATAAACACTGAAGCTTTCTTT. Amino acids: CSVGVGGINTEAFF.

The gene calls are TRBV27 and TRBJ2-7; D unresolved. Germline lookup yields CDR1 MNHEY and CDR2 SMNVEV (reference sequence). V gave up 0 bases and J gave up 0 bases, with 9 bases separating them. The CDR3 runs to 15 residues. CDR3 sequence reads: CASSLSGIASYEQYF. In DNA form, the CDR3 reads TGTGCCAGCAGTTTATCAGGGATTGCCTCCTACGAGCAGTACTTC.

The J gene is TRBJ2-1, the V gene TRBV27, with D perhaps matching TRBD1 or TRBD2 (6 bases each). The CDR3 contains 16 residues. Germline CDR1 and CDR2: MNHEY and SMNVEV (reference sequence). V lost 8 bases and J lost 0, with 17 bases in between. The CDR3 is CASRRGQTVSYNEQFF. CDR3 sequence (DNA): TGTGCCAGCCGCCGGGGGCAGACAGTCTCCTACAATGAGCAGTTCTTC.

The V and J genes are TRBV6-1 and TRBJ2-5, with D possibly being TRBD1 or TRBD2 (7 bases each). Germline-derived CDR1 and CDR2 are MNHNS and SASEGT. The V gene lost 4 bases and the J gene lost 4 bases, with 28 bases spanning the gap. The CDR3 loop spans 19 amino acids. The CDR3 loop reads CASSGRTGEGSGVVETQYF. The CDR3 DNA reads TGTGCCAGCAGTGGGCGAACAGGGGAGGGGAGCGGGGTAGTAGAGACCCAGTACTTC.

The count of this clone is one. The CDR3 sequence is CASSQRQTVDEQFF. The CDR3 DNA sequence: TGTGCCAGCAGTCAACGACAGACCGTGGATGAGCAGTTCTTC. The chain joins TRBV6-6 to TRBJ2-1; the D gene is possibly TRBD1 (5 bases). The CDR3 has 14 amino acids. The germline CDR1 and CDR2 sequences are MNHNY and SVGAGI (reference sequence). V lost 5 bases to trimming and J lost 8 bases, with 16 bases between them.

The CDR3 coding sequence is TGCGCCAGTGGGCCCCGGGACAGGGGGTTTGATGGTGAAAAACTGTTTTTT. Its protein product is CASGPRDRGFDGEKLFF. The chain recombines TRBV5-1 with TRBJ1-4, with 11 bases that match TRBD1. The CDR3 totals 17 residues. The junction had 16 bases not matched to a gene; V was cut back by 8 bases and J by 7 bases. Germline CDR1 is SGHRS and CDR2 is YFSETQ.

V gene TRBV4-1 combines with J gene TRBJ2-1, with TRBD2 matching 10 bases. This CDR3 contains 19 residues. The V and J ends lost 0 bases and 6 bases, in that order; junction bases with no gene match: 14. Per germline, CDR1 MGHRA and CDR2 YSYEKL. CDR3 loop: CASSQEPASSGRAVNEQFF. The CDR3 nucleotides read TGCGCCAGCAGCCAAGAACCCGCGTCGAGCGGGAGGGCCGTCAATGAGCAGTTCTTC.

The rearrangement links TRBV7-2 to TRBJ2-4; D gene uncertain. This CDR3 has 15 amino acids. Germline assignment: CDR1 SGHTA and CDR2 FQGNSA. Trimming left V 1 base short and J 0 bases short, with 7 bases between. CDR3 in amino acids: CASSLVGIAKNIQYF. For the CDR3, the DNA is TGTGCCAGCAGCTTAGTGGGAATAGCCAAAAACATTCAGTACTTC.

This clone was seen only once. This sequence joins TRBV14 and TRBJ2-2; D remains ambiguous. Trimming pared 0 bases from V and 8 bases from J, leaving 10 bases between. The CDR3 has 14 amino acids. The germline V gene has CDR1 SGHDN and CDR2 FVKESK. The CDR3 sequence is CASSQDYGYGELFF. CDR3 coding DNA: TGTGCCAGCAGCCAAGATTACGGCTATGGGGAGCTGTTTTTT.

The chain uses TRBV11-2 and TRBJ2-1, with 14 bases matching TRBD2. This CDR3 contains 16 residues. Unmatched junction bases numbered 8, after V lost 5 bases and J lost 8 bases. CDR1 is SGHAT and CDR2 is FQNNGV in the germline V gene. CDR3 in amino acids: CASSLTGTSGSDEQFF. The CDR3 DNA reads TGTGCCAGCAGCCTAACCGGGACTAGCGGGAGCGATGAGCAGTTCTTC.